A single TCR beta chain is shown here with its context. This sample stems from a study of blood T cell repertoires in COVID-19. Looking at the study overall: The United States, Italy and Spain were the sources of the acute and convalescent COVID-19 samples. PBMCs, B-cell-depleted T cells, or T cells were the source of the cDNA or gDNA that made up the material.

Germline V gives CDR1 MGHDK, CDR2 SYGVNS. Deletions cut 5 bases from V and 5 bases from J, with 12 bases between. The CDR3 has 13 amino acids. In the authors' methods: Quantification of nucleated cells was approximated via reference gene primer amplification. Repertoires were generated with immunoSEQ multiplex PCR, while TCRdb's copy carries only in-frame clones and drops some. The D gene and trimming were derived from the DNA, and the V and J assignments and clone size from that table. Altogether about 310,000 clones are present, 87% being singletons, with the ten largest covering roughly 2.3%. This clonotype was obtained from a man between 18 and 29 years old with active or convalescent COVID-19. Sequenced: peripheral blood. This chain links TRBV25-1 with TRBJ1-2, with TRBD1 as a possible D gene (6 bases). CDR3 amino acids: CASSRQGNYGYTF. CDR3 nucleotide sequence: TGTGCCAGCAGTCGGCAGGGGAATTATGGCTACACCTTC.